The sequence of this T cell receptor beta chain was determined in a study of metastatic and nonmetastatic thyroid tumors. About the research overall: Samples came from malignant and benign thyroid patients, and repertoires were compared across blood and tumor or nodule tissue. Findings of the study overall: As reported, TCR beta diversity in blood and tumor was significantly higher in malignant thyroid tumors than in benign nodules.

Thyroid surgery was preceded by no treatment in any patient. How the authors handled the data: Clinicopathological groups of papillary thyroid cancer showed CDR3 differences that were used to build a distant-metastasis classifier. TCRdb reanalyzed the PCR reads via MiXCR. These V and J calls originate from TCRdb's pipeline instead of the authors' own analysis. The sample records 35,000 to 50,000 clones, approximately 13% being singletons. Regarding this clone: Its antigen is not known.

This clonotype originated in a female donor with papillary thyroid cancer or a benign thyroid nodule (not recorded which). Some clones in this sample may be carry-over from other donors' samples. The sequenced sample consisted of blood.

CDR3 nucleotides: TGCGCCAGCAGCTTGCAAAGCTGGGGGTGGTATGAGCAGTTCTTC. This encodes CASSLQSWGWYEQFF. The rearrangement uses TRBV5-1 and TRBJ2-1, with D possibly being TRBD1 or TRBD2 (5 bases each). Trimming left V 1 base short and J 8 bases short, with 16 bases between. The CDR3 has 15 residues. Germline-derived CDR1 and CDR2 are SGHRS and YFSETQ.